Reported below is one TCR beta chain. Its antigen is not yet known. It has no much larger one-base neighbor in the sample; base qualities were not kept. V sheds 0 bases and J sheds 0 bases, leaving 0 bases between their ends. Its CDR3 holds 12 amino acids, cysteine through phenylalanine. Here the CDR3 DNA is all that survives: 36 bases in frame from base 1. Based on the germline V gene (reference sequence), the CDR1 and CDR2 sequences are LNHNV and YYDKDF. The trial excluded patients who had a history of autoimmune disease or who were on systemic immunosuppression. In every dose cohort, peripheral blood was drawn for TCR sequencing at baseline, cycle 4 day 1, and cycle 7 day 1. The samples were drawn from a first-in-human, open-label, multicenter phase I dose-escalation trial of ivuxolimab. Adults with locally advanced or metastatic melanoma, renal cell, hepatocellular, or head and neck squamous cell carcinoma were enrolled in the trial. CD4+ and CD8+ T cells were sorted separately from peripheral blood before TCR sequencing.

This sample stems from a study of OX40 agonist ivuxolimab in advanced cancers. With respect to the entire study: Ivuxolimab was a fully human IgG2 agonistic monoclonal antibody targeting the costimulatory receptor OX40 (CD134). The purpose of peripheral TCRbeta sequencing was to test whether ivuxolimab changed TCR sequence diversity and led to clonal T-cell expansion. The paper describes the monotherapy dose-escalation part (N of about 52 patients) of the phase I trial of ivuxolimab. Partial responses occurred in three dose-escalation patients, of whom one had hepatocellular carcinoma and two had cutaneous melanoma. Among the approximately 50 dose-escalation patients, around 19 had hepatocellular carcinoma, some 15 melanoma, 9 renal cell carcinoma and 9 head and neck cancer. A male proportion of around 83% and a mean age of 60 years, ranging from about 23 to 90, were recorded for the dose-escalation cohort. Patients were allowed to have had prior anti-PD-1, anti-PD-L1 or anti-CTLA-4 therapy, and approximately 40% of the dose-escalation patients had been treated with checkpoint inhibitors. Intravenous ivuxolimab was administered to patients every 2 weeks at six dose levels: 0.01, 0.1, 0.3, 1.5, 3 and 10 mg/kg.

To sequence the TCRbeta CDR3 region, genomic DNA was isolated from the sorted cells. The immunoSEQ Assay was used to sequence the TCRbeta CDR3 regions. TCRdb stores this immuneACCESS table with in-frame sequences only. Part of the clones is absent; in the studies checked, under half of the shortfall reflects unresolved V genes, and no reason is known for the rest. Within this sample are about 83,000 clones, with 84% of them counted one time only. Under 8% of the sample is held by the ten biggest clonotypes. Study-level results and caveats: After ivuxolimab, CD8+ T cells had more expanded clones than CD4+ T cells on average. The antigen specificity of the peripheral T cells that underwent clonal expansion was not determined. Low levels of normalized T-cell clonal expansion were also seen in some patients who did not respond. In the 0.1-3.0 mg/kg groups, partial responders had among the lowest normalized peripheral clonal expansion, particularly in CD8+ T cells. Clonal expansion of both CD4+ and CD8+ blood T cells was observed from baseline to week 6 at doses 0.1 to 3.0 mg/kg.

The origin of this receptor is an adult with an advanced solid tumor such as melanoma, head and neck, liver or kidney cancer. This specimen consisted of CD4+ or CD8+ T cells sorted from blood, obtained in a trial of the OX40 agonist ivuxolimab. Recombination linked TRBV15 to TRBJ2-7, with the identity of the D gene unclear. The nucleotide sequence reads as follows: TGTGCCACCAGCAGAGACTCCTACGAGCAGTACTTC. It encodes CATSRDSYEQYF.